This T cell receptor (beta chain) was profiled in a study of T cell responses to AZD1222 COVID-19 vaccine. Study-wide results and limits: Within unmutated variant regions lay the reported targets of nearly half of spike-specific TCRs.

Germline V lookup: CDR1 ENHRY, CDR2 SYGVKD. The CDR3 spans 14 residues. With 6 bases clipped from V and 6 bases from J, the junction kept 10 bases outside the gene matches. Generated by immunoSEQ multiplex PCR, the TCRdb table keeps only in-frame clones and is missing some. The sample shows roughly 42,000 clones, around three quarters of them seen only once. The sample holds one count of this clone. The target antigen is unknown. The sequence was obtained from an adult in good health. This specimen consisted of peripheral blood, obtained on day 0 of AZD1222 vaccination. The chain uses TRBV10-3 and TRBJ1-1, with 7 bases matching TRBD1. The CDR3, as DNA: TGTGCCATCAGGAACCGGGGGACAGAGGCTGAAGCTTTCTTT. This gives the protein CAIRNRGTEAEAFF.